Listed below are T cell receptor beta chains from one sample, sequenced in a study of T-cell memory formation after mild COVID-19. TCRdb re-analysed the 5' RACE reads in MiXCR, keeping a single row per CDR3 protein. Here the sample spans about half a million distinct CDR3 sequences, around a sixth being singletons. Sequencing was carried out using PBMCs or a T cell subset sorted from them (not recorded which). The receptors were sampled from an adult woman who had mild COVID-19 (a few samples of this study predate the infection). Cell type and time point are not known. Each CDR3 is given without its conserved first and last residue. D genes are given only for firm matches. Not all rows give a size; the values are once, few, many and, for expanded clones, a class.

>TRBV15|TRBJ1-2|few|.
ATSSYPRFSYGYT
>TRBV9|TRBJ1-2|many|.
ASSADRDYGYT
>TRBV5-1|TRBJ2-1|.|TRBD2
ASSLAGTRGEEQF
>TRBV27|TRBJ1-5|.|TRBD1
ASSRQGGTYQPQH
>TRBV25-1|TRBJ2-3|.|TRBD2
ASSPPHLAGGGTQY
>TRBV30|TRBJ2-1|few|.
AERSSYNEQF
>TRBV27|TRBJ1-2|.|TRBD1
ASRWTGDYGYT
>TRBV4-1|TRBJ1-2|few|.
ASSQDRAGVVGYT
>TRBV20-1|TRBJ1-2|.|.
SASNYGYT
>TRBV6-5|TRBJ2-3|.|.
ASSPSVGQGTDTQY
>TRBV2|TRBJ1-2|few|.
ASRPHGPGGYGYT
>TRBV29-1|TRBJ2-3|many|.
SVMYQRTTDTQY
>TRBV9|TRBJ2-3|few|TRBD2
ASSVASGGITDTQY
>TRBV7-7|TRBJ2-5|.|TRBD2
ASSPRTGGGSQY
>TRBV20-1|TRBJ2-3|few|.
SARAGGRGDTQY
>TRBV3-1|TRBJ1-1|.|.
ASSQVGGQGGE
>TRBV7-2|TRBJ2-1|.|.
ASSLQRNEQF
>TRBV10-3|TRBJ2-7|few|.
AISRGQQSYEQY
>TRBV7-3|TRBJ2-5|.|.
ASSPQGGETQY
>TRBV20-1|TRBJ1-1|few|.
SASRPGGGREAF
>TRBV6-1|TRBJ2-7|few|TRBD1
ASSGGTALYEQY